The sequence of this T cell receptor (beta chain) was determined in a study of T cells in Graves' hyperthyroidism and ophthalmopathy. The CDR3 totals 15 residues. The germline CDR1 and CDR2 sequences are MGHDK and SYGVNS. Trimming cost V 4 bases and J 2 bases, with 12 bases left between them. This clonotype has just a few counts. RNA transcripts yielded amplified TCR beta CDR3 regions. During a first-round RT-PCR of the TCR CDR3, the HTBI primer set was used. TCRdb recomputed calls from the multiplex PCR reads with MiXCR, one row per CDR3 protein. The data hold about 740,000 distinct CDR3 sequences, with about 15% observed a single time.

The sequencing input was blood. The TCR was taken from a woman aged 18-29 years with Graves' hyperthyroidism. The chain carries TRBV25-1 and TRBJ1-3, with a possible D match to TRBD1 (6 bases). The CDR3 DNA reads TGTGCCAGCAGTGTTGGGACAACAACTGGAAACACCATATATTTT. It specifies CASSVGTTTGNTIYF. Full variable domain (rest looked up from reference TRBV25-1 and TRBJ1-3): EADIYQTPRYLVIGTGKKITLECSQTMGHDKMYWYQQDPGMELHLIHYSYGVNSTEKGDLSSESTVSRIRTEHFPLTLESARPSHTSQYLCASSVGTTTGNTIYFGEGSWLTVV.